A single sample is the source of the 13 T cell receptor beta chains below, sequenced in a study of tumour-infiltrating T cells in Burkitt lymphoma. The repertoire was sequenced with immunoSEQ multiplex PCR; TCRdb's copy has only in-frame clones and lacks some. Of about 50,000 clones listed, roughly 31% are singletons. Sequenced material: tumor tissue. The receptor set was obtained from a human donor with Burkitt lymphoma.

This clone was counted a few times. The genes are TRBV5-1 and TRBJ2-3; TRBD1 agrees at 8 bases. Germline V gives CDR1 SGHRS, CDR2 YFSETQ. With V trimmed by 4 bases and J by 6 bases, 4 bases remained unmatched. The CDR3 extends over 13 amino acids. The CDR3: CASSLGQADTQYF. CDR3 bases: TGCGCCAGCAGCCTGGGACAGGCGGATACGCAGTATTTT. The complete variable domain, with remaining parts taken from reference TRBV5-1 and TRBJ2-3, reads KAGVTQTPRYLIKTRGQQVTLSCSPISGHRSVSWYQQTPGQGLQFLFEYFSETQRNKGNFPGRFSGRQFSNSRSEMNVSTLELGDSALYLCASSLGQADTQYFGPGTRLTVL.

The chain has TRBV11-2 and TRBJ2-3, with a possible D match to TRBD1 (6 bases). CDR3 length: 14 residues. Germline CDR1 SGHAT, CDR2 FQNNGV. The ends were cut back, 3 bases at V and 2 bases at J, with 9 bases in the middle. CDR3 in amino acids: CASSFQGPTDTQYF. The DNA for the CDR3 is TGTGCCAGCAGCTTCCAGGGGCCCACAGATACGCAGTATTTT.

This chain links TRBV5-1 with TRBJ2-7; D not certain. CDR3 length: 11 amino acids. CDR1 SGHRS and CDR2 YFSETQ come from the germline V gene. V was clipped by 2 bases and J by 6 bases, with 6 bases between them. The CDR3 protein is CASSLTSEQYF. The CDR3 DNA is TGCGCCAGCAGCTTAACAAGCGAGCAGTACTTC.

V and J are TRBV5-1 and TRBJ2-5; a possible D gene is TRBD1 (5 bases). Germline V CDR1 and CDR2: SGHRS, YFSETQ. Trimming pared 4 bases from V and 5 bases from J, leaving 12 bases between. The CDR3 covers 13 residues. The DNA of the CDR3 is TGCGCCAGCAGCCCGCAGGGATCTGAGACCCAGTACTTC. Translated: CASSPQGSETQYF.

The CDR3 DNA reads as TGTGCCAGCTCCCGACAGGGGATAAACACCGGGGAGCTGTTTTTT. Its protein is CASSRQGINTGELFF. This sequence joins TRBV5-4 and TRBJ2-2, with 8 bases that match TRBD1. This CDR3 comprises 15 residues. The germline V gene has CDR1 SGHNT and CDR2 YYREEE (reference sequence). V shed 7 bases, J shed 2 bases, and the junction held 7 bases outside the gene matches.

This clone has more than one count but fewer than ten. CDR3 nucleotide sequence: TGTGCCAGCAGACCACGAGGGGCGGGGTACACCGGGGAGCTGTTTTTT. It specifies CASRPRGAGYTGELFF. V gene TRBV11-2 combines with J gene TRBJ2-2, with D maybe TRBD2 (6 bases). The CDR3 is 16 amino acids. V was pared by 6 bases and J by 3 bases, with 17 bases between. Germline CDR1 is SGHAT and CDR2 is FQNNGV.

This chain joins TRBV11-2 and TRBJ1-2; D might be TRBD1 (5 bases). V lost 7 bases to trimming and J lost 5 bases, with 14 bases between them. The CDR3 is 13 residues long. Germline loops: CDR1 SGHAT, CDR2 FQNNGV. The CDR3 here is CASKEGLLYGYTF. The CDR3 nucleotides are TGTGCCAGCAAAGAGGGGCTCCTTTATGGCTACACCTTC.

This chain uses TRBV30 with TRBJ1-2; tentatively, D is TRBD1 (5 bases). The CDR3 runs 12 residues. Germline V CDR1 and CDR2: GTSNPN, SVGIG (reference sequence). The ends were cut back, 1 base at V and 4 bases at J, with 7 bases in the middle. The CDR3: CAWSGGTYGYTF. Written as DNA, the CDR3 is TGTGCCTGGAGTGGAGGGACCTATGGCTACACCTTC.

This chain connects TRBV10-3 to TRBJ1-1; weak D call: TRBD1 (5 bases). Trimming took 2 bases from V and 4 from J, leaving 17 bases between them. In germline, CDR1 is ENHRY, CDR2 SYGVKD. The CDR3 sequence is 16 residues long. The CDR3: CAISEGAGKGSTEAFF. CDR3 nucleotide sequence: TGTGCCATCAGTGAGGGTGCAGGGAAAGGCAGCACTGAAGCTTTCTTT.

The chain uses TRBV19 and TRBJ2-7; either TRBD1 or TRBD2 may supply D (5 bases each). Germline values: CDR1 LNHDA, CDR2 SQIVND (reference sequence). This CDR3 is built from 14 residues. The V gene lost 5 bases and the J gene lost 6 bases, with 17 bases spanning the gap. CDR3: CASSPWGRDAEQYF. In nucleotides, the CDR3 is TGTGCCAGTAGTCCCTGGGGCAGGGACGCCGAGCAGTACTTC.

This chain links TRBV2 with TRBJ2-1; D not resolved. This CDR3 is built from 13 residues. The germline V and J ends were trimmed by 7 bases and 0 bases, with 7 bases remaining between them. In germline, CDR1 is SNHLY, CDR2 FYNNEI. As DNA, the CDR3 is TGTGCCAGCATGCAGAGCTCCTACAATGAGCAGTTCTTC. This sequence encodes CASMQSSYNEQFF.

The sample holds a few counts of this clone. This chain connects TRBV7-8 to TRBJ1-4, with unresolved D. CDR3 size: 16 residues. V was cut by 1 base and J by 7 bases, with 16 bases left in between. Germline V gene data show CDR1 as SGHVS and CDR2 as FQNEAQ. The CDR3 nucleotides read TGTGCCAGCAGCTTAGTAGCTTCTTCCTGGGGTGAAAAACTGTTTTTT. It translates to CASSLVASSWGEKLFF.

This chain uses TRBV6-1 with TRBJ1-1; 9 bases are shared with TRBD1. V lost 8 bases to trimming and J lost 1 base; unmatched junction nucleotides: 5. Germline-derived CDR1 and CDR2 are MNHNS and SASEGT. CDR3 size: 14 residues. The CDR3 sequence: CASRRTGENTEAFF. The CDR3 DNA reads as TGTGCCAGCCGCCGGACAGGGGAGAACACTGAAGCTTTCTTT.